Reported below is one TCR beta chain. Which antigen it targets is not known. Within one base of it there is no much larger clone, and no base qualities were kept. These data are taken from a study of T cell responses to AZD1222 COVID-19 vaccine (dated by TCRdb to about 2021). Looking at the study overall: A total of more than 230 trial participants underwent TCR sequencing, of whom 207 had received two doses of AZD1222 and some 26 had received two doses of the MenACWY control vaccine. Trial participants were enrolled into age subgroups of 18-55, 56-69 and 70-plus years, which contained approximately 150, 28 and 58 TCR-sequenced participants, respectively.

Reading the label with the study, this specimen's time point is: about 28 days (+/-7) after the second vaccine dose. AZD1222 recipients given second doses at about 4 weeks or at about 12 weeks were pooled, since spike-specific TCR depth and breadth were not found to differ between the two schedules. Vaccinee samples came from UK trials COV001 and COV002, including a single-blind randomized controlled phase 2/3 trial of AZD1222 (ChAdOx1 nCoV-19) in healthy adults. For TCRbeta chain sequencing, PBMC samples from trial participants were taken at day 0 and at day 28 after the second dose. The CDR3 regions of human TCRbeta chains were subjected to immunosequencing. As for how the authors treated the data: TCRs in the repertoires were compared against a reference library of SARS-CoV-2-specific TCRs that had been generated with the MIRA antigen-specificity platform. Breadth was defined as the fraction of unique TCRs that were SARS-CoV-2-associated. Depth was defined as the fraction of total T cells that were SARS-CoV-2-associated. Using the MIRA data, each spike-specific TCR was mapped to the spike region that the TCR reacts to and placed in a CD4 or CD8 class. Log10-transformed breadth and depth values were compared by one-way ANOVA with Sidak's multiple comparisons tests. TCRdb provides this immuneACCESS table in a form limited to in-frame rearrangements. Some clones are lacking; in checked studies, under half of them reflect an unresolved V gene, and why the rest are absent is not known. V, J and clone size are those of that table, while D and trimming were read from the DNA. This sample has 120,000 to 150,000 clones in its table, and approximately 90% of those were observed once. The leading ten clones occupy 9.3% of the sample.

The full study reports these points: Conclusions about previously exposed vaccinees are limited, since just five or six AZD1222 recipients were seropositive for SARS-CoV-2 at baseline. Participants were mostly white British, with more females than males. The authors suggested clonal diversity may have been underestimated. CD4 TCRs associated with the vaccine covered the entire spike protein, and the dominant responses were in regions 160-218 and 743-854. Reportedly, close to half of the unique spike-specific TCRs recognized epitopes lying outside the regions that are mutated in the B.1.351 and B.1.1.7 variants. Because no day 14 peak-response samples were available, repertoires were characterized only after the peak T cell response. After two AZD1222 doses, both the breadth and the depth of spike-specific TCRs were significantly higher than at day 0 and than in MenACWY recipients. The 56-69-year group was small, and its depth increase did not reach significance, likely because of low power.

V was cut back by 3 bases and J by 3 bases, leaving a gap of 8 bases between them. For CDR1 and CDR2, the germline V gene lists SGHTA and FQGTGA. Including the terminal cysteine and phenylalanine, the CDR3 comprises 13 residues. Only the CDR3 portion is preserved as DNA: 39 bases, with reading frame beginning at the first base. The sequencing used peripheral blood, collected 28 days after the second AZD1222 dose. The sequence was obtained from an adult who received the AZD1222 COVID-19 vaccine. The chain uses TRBV7-3 and TRBJ1-1; no D gene is confidently identified. Here is the DNA: TGTGCCAGCAGCTTGAGCCGGGACACTGAAGCTTTCTTT. It translates as CASSLSRDTEAFF.